The clone carrying this TCR beta chain turned up a few times. The investigators reverse transcribed all of the isolated RNA, so they sequenced expressed TCRB transcripts. Only in-frame clones appear in the TCRdb table, and some are missing; sequencing was by immunoSEQ multiplex PCR. Found here are about 140,000 clones, over 8% of them singletons; the top ten hold 0.55% to 0.75%. The CDR3 is made up of 15 amino acids. CDR1 and CDR2 (germline): SGDLS, YYNGEE. Deletions cut 0 bases from V and 2 bases from J, with 8 bases between. The data were taken from a study of beta chain features in type 1 diabetes.

The rearrangement links TRBV9 to TRBJ1-4; tentative D call: TRBD1 (6 bases). Sequencing was done on a sample of central memory CD4+ T cells from blood. The receptor's source is a woman in her 40s in good health. The CDR3 sequence is CASSVGTATNEKLFF. The CDR3 DNA sequence: TGTGCCAGCAGCGTAGGGACAGCTACTAATGAAAAACTGTTTTTT. Combining the CDR3 with reference TRBV9 and TRBJ1-4 gives the whole variable domain DSGVTQTPKHLITATGQRVTLRCSPRSGDLSVYWYQQSLDQGLQFLIQYYNGEERAKGNILERFSAQQFPDLHSELNLSSLELGDSALYFCASSVGTATNEKLFFGSGTQLSVL.